This record covers a single TCR beta chain. As yet, its antigen is unknown. The germline V gene has CDR1 MNHEY and CDR2 SMNVEV (reference sequence). The CDR3 has 12 residues. The TRB libraries of cDNA were built by UMI-labeled 5' RACE. TCRdb reworked the 5' RACE reads into one entry per CDR3 protein, no DNA. The sample table includes over 70,000 distinct CDR3 sequences. This sample stems from a study of CXCR3-negative and CXCR3-positive naive CD8 T cells. Study outcomes and limitations: Upon cryopreservation, CXCR3 expression partially decreased, and most assays used fresh PBMCs. Researchers report that CXCR3-positive naive cells carry more hydrophobic TRB CDR3s than CXCR3-negative naive cells. The study found comparably high diversity in both naive subsets and much lower diversity in memory CD8+ cells.

The source of this sequence is a human donor in good health. Some clones in this sample may be carry-over from other donors' samples. V and J are TRBV27 and TRBJ2-3; the D call of TRBD2 rests on TCRdb alone, since no DNA is present to check it. Input material: naive CXCR3- CD8+ T cells from blood. Subset indicated: CD45RO-CCR7+CD27+CD95- naive CD8+ T cells lacking CXCR3 (TNR3-). CDR3 region: CASSPAADTQYF.